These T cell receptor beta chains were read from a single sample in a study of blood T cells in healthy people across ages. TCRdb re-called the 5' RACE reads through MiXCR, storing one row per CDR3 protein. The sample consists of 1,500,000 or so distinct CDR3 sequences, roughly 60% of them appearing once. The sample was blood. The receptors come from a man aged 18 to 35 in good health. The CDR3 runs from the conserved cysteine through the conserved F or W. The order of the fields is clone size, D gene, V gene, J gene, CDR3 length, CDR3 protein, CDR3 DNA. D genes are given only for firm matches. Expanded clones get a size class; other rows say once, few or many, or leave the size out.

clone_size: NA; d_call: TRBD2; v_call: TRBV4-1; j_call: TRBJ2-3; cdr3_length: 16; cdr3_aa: CASSQPTSGYTDTQYF; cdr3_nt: TGCGCCAGCAGCCAACCGACTAGCGGTTACACAGATACGCAGTATTTT
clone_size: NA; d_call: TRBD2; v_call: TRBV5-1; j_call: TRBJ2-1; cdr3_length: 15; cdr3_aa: CASSFALAGSNEQFF; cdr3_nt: TGCGCCAGCAGCTTTGCCCTAGCGGGGAGTAATGAGCAGTTCTTC
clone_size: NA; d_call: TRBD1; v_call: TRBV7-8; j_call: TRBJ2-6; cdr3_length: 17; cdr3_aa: CASSLEDRPSGANVLTF; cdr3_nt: TGTGCCAGCAGCTTGGAGGACAGGCCCTCTGGGGCCAACGTCCTGACTTTC
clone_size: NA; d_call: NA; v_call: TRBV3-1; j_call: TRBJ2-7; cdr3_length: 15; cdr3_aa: CASSQPGRGKYEQYF; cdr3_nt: TGTGCCAGCAGCCAACCCGGACGGGGTAAATACGAGCAGTACTTC
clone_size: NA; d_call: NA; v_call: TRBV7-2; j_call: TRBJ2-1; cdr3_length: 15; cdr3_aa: CASSSGASPYNEQFF; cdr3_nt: TGTGCCAGCAGCTCCGGGGCAAGTCCCTACAATGAGCAGTTCTTC
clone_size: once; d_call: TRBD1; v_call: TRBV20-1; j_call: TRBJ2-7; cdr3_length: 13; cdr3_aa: CSAIGTGSYEQYF; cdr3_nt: TGCAGTGCTATAGGGACAGGCTCCTACGAGCAGTACTTC
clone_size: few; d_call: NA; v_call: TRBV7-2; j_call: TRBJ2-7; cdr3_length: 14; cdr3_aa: CASSLVAASYEQYF; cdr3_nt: TGTGCCAGCAGTTTAGTGGCAGCCTCCTACGAGCAGTACTTC
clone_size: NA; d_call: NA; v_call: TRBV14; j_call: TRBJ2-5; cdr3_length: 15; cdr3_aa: CASSPLSWYQETQYF; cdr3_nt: TGTGCCAGCAGCCCCCTAAGTTGGTACCAAGAGACCCAGTACTTC
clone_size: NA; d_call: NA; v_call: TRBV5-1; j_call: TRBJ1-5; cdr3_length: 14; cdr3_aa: CASSWDGSNQPQHF; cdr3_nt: TGCGCCAGCAGCTGGGACGGTAGCAATCAGCCCCAGCATTTT
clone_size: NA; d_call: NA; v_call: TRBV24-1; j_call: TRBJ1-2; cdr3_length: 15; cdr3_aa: CATSNPGEGNYGYTF; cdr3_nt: TGTGCCACCAGTAACCCCGGGGAAGGGAACTATGGCTACACCTTC
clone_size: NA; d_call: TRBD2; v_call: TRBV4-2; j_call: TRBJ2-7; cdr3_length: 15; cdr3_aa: CASSQEKTSGYEQYF; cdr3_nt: TGTGCCAGCAGCCAAGAGAAGACTAGCGGATACGAGCAGTACTTC
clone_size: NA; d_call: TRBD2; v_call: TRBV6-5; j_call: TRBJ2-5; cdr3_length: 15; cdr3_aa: CASKRLALIQETQYF; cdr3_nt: TGTGCCAGCAAACGACTAGCGCTTATCCAAGAGACCCAGTACTTC
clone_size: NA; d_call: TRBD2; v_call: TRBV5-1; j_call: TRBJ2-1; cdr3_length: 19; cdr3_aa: CASSLLFPIAGETYNEQFF; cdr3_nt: TGCGCCAGCAGCTTGTTGTTCCCTATAGCGGGAGAAACCTACAATGAGCAGTTCTTC
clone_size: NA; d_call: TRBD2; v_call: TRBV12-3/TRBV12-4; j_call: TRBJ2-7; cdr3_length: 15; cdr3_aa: CASSPILADPYEQYF; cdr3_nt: TGTGCCAGCAGCCCAATACTAGCGGACCCCTACGAGCAGTACTTC
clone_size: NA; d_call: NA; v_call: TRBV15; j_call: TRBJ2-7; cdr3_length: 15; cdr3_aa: CATGRDRGGSGEQYF; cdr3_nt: TGTGCCACCGGCAGAGATAGAGGCGGGTCAGGTGAGCAGTACTTC
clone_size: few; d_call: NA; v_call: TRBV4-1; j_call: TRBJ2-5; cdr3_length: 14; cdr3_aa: CASSQLEVGETQYF; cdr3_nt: TGCGCCAGCAGCCAATTGGAGGTCGGGGAGACCCAGTACTTC
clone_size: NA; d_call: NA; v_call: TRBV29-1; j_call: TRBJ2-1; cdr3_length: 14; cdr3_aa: CSVEDGPRYNEQFF; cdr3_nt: TGCAGCGTTGAAGATGGCCCGAGGTACAATGAGCAGTTCTTC